One T cell receptor beta chain is described in this entry. Its antigen is currently unknown. The junction departs from the called germline gene at one end, perhaps through a read error. This sample is drawn from a study of CD8 T cells in ankylosing spondylitis. Study observations and caveats: Reported data indicate significant enrichment of disease-linked clones within matched ankylosing spondylitis synovial fluid. Within ankylosing spondylitis blood, a TCR beta motif made up of eight highly homologous variants appeared to be characteristic. Some motif variants were previously reported in reactive arthritis synovial fluid and blood.

Preparation of TCR beta libraries was done by quantitative 5'-RACE with molecular barcodes. TCRdb re-analysed the 5' RACE reads in MiXCR, keeping a single row per CDR3 protein. This table has 100,000 or so distinct CDR3 sequences, about 24% appearing once. The V gene's germline CDR1 is LGHDT and CDR2 YNNKEL (reference sequence). The CDR3 is 17 amino acids. The chain couples TRBV3-1 to TRBJ2-3, with 7 bases matching TRBD2. The TCR sequence derives from a male donor with ankylosing spondylitis. Sample: synovial fluid, either unsorted or a sorted T cell fraction (not recorded which). The CDR3 is CACSQASSSGSTDTQYF. The CDR3 DNA sequence: TGTGCCTGCAGCCAAGCGTCGTCTAGCGGTTCGACAGATACGCAGTATTTT.